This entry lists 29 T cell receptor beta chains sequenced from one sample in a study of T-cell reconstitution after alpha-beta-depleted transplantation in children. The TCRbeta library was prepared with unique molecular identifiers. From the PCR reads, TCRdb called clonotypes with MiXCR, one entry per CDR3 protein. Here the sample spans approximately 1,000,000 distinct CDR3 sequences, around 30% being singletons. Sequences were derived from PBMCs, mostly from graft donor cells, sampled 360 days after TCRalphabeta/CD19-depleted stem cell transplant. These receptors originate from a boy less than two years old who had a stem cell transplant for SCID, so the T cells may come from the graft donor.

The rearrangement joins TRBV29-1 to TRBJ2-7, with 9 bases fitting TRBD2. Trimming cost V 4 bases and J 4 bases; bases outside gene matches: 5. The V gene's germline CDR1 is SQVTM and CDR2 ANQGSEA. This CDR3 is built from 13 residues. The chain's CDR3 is CSVGGGVRYEQYF. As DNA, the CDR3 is TGCAGCGTTGGCGGGGGGGTTCGGTACGAGCAGTACTTC.

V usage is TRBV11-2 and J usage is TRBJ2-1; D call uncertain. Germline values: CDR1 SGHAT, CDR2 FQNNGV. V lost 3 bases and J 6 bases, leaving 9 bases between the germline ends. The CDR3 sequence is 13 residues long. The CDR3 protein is CASSLTPFNEQFF. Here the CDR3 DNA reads TGTGCCAGCAGCTTGACTCCTTTCAATGAGCAGTTCTTC.

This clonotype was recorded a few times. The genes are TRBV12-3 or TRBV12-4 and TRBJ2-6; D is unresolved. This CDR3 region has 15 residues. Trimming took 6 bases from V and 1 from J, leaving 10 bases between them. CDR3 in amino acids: CASRRMNSGANVLTF. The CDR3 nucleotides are TGTGCCAGCAGGAGGATGAATTCTGGGGCCAACGTCCTGACTTTC.

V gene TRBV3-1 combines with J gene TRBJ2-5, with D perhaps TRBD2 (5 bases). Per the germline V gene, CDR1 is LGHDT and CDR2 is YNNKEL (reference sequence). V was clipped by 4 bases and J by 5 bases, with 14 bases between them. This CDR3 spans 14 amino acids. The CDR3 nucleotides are TGTGCCAGCAGCCCCCGGTCTAGAGGGGAGACCCAGTACTTC. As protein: CASSPRSRGETQYF.

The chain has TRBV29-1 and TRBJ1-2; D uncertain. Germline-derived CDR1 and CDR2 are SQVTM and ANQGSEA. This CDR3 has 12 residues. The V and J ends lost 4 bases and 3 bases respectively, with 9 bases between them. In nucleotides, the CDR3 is TGCAGCGTTGGGACGGATTACTATGGCTACACCTTC. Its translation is CSVGTDYYGYTF.

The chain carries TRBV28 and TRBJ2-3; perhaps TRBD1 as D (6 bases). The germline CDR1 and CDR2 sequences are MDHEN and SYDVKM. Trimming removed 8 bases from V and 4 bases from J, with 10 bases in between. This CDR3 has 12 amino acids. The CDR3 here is CASGGGSDTQYF. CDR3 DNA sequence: TGTGCCAGCGGTGGGGGCTCAGATACGCAGTATTTT.

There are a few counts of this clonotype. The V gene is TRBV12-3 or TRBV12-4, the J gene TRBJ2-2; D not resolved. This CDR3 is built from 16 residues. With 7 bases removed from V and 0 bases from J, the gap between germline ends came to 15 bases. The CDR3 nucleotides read TGTGCCAGCACCTATTCAGACATCGCGAACACCGGGGAGCTGTTTTTT. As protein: CASTYSDIANTGELFF.

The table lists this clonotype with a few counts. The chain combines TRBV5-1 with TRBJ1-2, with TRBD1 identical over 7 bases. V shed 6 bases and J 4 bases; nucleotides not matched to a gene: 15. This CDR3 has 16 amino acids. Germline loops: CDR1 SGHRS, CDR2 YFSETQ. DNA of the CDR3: TGCGCCAGCACCGCCTCCCAGGGGGAAAGTGTCTATGGCTACACCTTC. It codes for CASTASQGESVYGYTF. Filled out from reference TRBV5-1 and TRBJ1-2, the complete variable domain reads KAGVTQTPRYLIKTRGQQVTLSCSPISGHRSVSWYQQTPGQGLQFLFEYFSETQRNKGNFPGRFSGRQFSNSRSEMNVSTLELGDSALYLCASTASQGESVYGYTFGSGTRLTVV.

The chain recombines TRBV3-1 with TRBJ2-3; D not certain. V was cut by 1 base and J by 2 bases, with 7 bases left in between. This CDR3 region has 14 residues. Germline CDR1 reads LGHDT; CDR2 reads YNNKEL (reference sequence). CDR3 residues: CASSQAATTDTQYF. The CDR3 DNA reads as TGTGCCAGCAGCCAAGCGGCTACCACAGATACGCAGTATTTT.

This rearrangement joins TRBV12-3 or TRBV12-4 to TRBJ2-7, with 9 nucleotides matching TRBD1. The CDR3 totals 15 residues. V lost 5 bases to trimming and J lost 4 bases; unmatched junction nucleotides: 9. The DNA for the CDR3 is TGTGCCAGCAGTATACCGACAGGGGGAAATTACGAGCAGTACTTC. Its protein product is CASSIPTGGNYEQYF.

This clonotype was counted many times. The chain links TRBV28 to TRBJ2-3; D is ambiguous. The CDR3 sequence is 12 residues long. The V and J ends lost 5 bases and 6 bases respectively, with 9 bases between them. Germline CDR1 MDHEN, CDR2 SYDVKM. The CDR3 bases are TGTGCCAGCAGTCCAAGGTGGGATACGCAGTATTTT. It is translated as CASSPRWDTQYF.

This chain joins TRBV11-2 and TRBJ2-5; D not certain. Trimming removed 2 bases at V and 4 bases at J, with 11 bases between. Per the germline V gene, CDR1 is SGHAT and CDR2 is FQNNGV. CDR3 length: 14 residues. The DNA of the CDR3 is TGTGCCAGCAGCTTATTCGATTATGGAGAGACCCAGTACTTC. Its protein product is CASSLFDYGETQYF. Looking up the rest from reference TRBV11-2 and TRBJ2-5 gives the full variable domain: EAGVAQSPRYKIIEKRQSVAFWCNPISGHATLYWYQQILGQGPKLLIQFQNNGVVDDSQLPKDRFSAERLKGVDSTLKIQPAKLEDSAVYLCASSLFDYGETQYFGPGTRLLVL.

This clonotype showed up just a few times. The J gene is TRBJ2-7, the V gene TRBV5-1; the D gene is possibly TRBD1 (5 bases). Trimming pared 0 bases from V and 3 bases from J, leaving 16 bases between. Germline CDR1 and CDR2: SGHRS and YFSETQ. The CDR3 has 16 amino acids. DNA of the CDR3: TGCGCCAGCAGCTTGGGACTTTCCGTACAGGACTACGAGCAGTACTTC. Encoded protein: CASSLGLSVQDYEQYF.

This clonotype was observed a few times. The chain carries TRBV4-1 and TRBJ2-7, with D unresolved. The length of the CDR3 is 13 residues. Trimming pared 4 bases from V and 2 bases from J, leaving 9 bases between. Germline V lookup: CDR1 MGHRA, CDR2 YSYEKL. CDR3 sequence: CASSPGRTYEQYF. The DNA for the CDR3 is TGCGCCAGCAGCCCCGGACGTACCTACGAGCAGTACTTC.

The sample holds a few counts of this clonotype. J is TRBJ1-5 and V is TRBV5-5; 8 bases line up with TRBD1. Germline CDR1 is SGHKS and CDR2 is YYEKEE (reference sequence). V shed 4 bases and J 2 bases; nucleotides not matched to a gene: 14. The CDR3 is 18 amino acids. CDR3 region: CASSGGQAYWNGNQPQHF. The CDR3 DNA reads TGTGCCAGCAGCGGGGGACAGGCCTACTGGAACGGCAATCAGCCCCAGCATTTT. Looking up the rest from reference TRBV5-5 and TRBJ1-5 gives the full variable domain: DAGVTQSPTHLIKTRGQQVTLRCSPISGHKSVSWYQQVLGQGPQFIFQYYEKEERGRGNFPDRFSARQFPNYSSELNVNALLLGDSALYLCASSGGQAYWNGNQPQHFGDGTRLSIL.

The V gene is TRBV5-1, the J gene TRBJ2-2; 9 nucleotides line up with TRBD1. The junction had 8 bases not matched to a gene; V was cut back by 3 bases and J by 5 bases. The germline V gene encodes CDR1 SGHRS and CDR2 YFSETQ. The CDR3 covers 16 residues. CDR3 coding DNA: TGCGCCAGCAGCTGGGGGACAGGGCGAGGAACCGGGGAGCTGTTTTTT. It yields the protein CASSWGTGRGTGELFF.

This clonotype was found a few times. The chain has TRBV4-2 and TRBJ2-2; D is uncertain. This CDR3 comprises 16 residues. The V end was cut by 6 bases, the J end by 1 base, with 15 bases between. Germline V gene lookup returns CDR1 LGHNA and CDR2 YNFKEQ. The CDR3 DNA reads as TGTGCCAGCAGTCCTACGATGCGTCAGAACACCGGGGAGCTGTTTTTT. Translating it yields CASSPTMRQNTGELFF.

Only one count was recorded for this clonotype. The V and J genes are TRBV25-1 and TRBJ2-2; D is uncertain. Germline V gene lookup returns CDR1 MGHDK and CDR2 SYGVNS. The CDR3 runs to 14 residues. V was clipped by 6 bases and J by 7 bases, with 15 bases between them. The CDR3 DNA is TGTGCCAGCAGCCCGGCGGTCGGTAGCGGGGAGCTGTTTTTT. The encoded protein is CASSPAVGSGELFF.

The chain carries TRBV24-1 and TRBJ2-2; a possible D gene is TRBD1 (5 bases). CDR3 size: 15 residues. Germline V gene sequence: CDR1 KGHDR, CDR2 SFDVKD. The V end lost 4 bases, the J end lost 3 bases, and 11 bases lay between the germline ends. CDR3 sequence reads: CATSDLSRDTGELFF. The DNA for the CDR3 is TGTGCCACCAGTGACCTATCCAGGGACACCGGGGAGCTGTTTTTT.

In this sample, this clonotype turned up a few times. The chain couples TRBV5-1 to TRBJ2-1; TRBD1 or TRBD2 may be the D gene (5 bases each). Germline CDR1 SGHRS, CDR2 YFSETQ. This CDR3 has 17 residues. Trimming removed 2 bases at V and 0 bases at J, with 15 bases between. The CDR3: CASSFLPGPSSYNEQFF. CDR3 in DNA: TGCGCCAGCAGCTTCCTTCCGGGACCCAGCTCCTACAATGAGCAGTTCTTC.

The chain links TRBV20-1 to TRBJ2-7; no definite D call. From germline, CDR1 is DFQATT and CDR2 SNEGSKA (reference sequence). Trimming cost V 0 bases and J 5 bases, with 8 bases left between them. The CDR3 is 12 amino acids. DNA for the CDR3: TGCAGTGCTAGAGATTCCGGCCACGAGCAGTACTTC. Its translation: CSARDSGHEQYF.

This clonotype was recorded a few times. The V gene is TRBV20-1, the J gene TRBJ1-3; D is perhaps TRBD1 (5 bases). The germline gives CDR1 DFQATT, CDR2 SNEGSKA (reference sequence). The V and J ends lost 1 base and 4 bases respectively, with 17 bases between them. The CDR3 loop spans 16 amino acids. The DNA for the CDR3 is TGCAGTGCTAGAGGCCCGGGACGGGGAGGAGGAAACACCATATATTTT. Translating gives CSARGPGRGGGNTIYF.

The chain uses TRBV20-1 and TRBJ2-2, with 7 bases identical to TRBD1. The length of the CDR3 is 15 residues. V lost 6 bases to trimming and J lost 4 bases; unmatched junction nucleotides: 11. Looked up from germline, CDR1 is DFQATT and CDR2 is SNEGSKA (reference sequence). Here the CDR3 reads CSAPQGPSGTGELFF. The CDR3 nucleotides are TGCAGTGCACCACAGGGGCCTTCGGGCACCGGGGAGCTGTTTTTT.

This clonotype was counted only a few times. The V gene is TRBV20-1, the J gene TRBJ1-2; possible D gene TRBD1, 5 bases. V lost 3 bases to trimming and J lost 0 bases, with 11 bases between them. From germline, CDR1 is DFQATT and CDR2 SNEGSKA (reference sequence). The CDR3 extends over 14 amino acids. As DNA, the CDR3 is TGCAGTGCTAGGAACCGACAGACTAACTATGGCTACACCTTC. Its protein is CSARNRQTNYGYTF.

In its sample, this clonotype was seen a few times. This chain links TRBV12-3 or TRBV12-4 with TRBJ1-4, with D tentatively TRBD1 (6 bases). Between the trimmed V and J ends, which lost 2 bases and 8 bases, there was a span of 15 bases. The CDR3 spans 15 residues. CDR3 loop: CASSLWGAGKEKLFF. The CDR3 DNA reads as TGTGCCAGCAGTTTATGGGGGGCTGGAAAAGAAAAACTGTTTTTT.

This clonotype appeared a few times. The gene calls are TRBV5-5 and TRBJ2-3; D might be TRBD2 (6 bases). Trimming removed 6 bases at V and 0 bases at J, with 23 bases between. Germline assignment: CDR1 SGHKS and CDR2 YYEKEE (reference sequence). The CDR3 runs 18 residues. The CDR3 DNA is TGTGCCAGCACCCCAAGGGCGGGGACCCCGAGTAGCACAGATACGCAGTATTTT. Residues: CASTPRAGTPSSTDTQYF.

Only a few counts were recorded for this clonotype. CDR3 sequence reads: CASSLDRFNDEQFF. Here the CDR3 DNA reads TGTGCCAGCAGCCTGGACAGGTTCAACGATGAGCAGTTCTTC. The chain is built from TRBV4-2 and TRBJ2-1; 7 positions agree with TRBD1. CDR3 size: 14 residues. Germline CDR1 and CDR2: LGHNA and YNFKEQ. The trim removed 4 bases at V and 8 bases at J, leaving 8 bases unmatched.

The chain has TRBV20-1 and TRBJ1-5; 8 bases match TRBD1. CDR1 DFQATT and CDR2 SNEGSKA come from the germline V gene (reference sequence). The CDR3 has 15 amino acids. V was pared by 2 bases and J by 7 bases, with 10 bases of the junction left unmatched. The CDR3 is CSARPTGVIRQPQHF. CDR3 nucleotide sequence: TGCAGTGCTAGACCGACAGGGGTCATCAGACAGCCCCAGCATTTT.

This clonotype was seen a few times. The chain's CDR3 is CASSLDLEETQYF. CDR3 DNA: TGCGCCAGCAGCTTGGACTTGGAAGAGACCCAGTACTTC. The V call is TRBV5-1, the J call TRBJ2-5; D unresolved. V was clipped by 0 bases and J by 3 bases, with 6 bases between them. The germline gives CDR1 SGHRS, CDR2 YFSETQ. The CDR3 runs to 13 residues.